This record concerns one T cell receptor beta chain sequence. Germline V gene data show CDR1 as MDHEN and CDR2 as SYDVKM. The germline V and J ends were trimmed by 3 bases and 4 bases, with 4 bases remaining between them. The CDR3 is 11 residues long. These data come from a study of PD-L1 blockade in urothelial cancer. Sequencing was performed with immunoSEQ multiplex PCR; in TCRdb, only in-frame clones are kept and a portion is missing. The data hold approximately 28,000 clones, with roughly 84% observed a single time. As to time point: peripheral blood 6 weeks after treatment start. Here the sequenced sample was PBMCs, taken around atezolizumab (anti-PD-L1) treatment. This clonotype was obtained from a man in his 70s with urothelial cancer. J is TRBJ2-7 and V is TRBV28; D not resolved. CDR3 protein: CASSFQYEQYF. The CDR3 region has the DNA TGTGCCAGCAGTTTTCAGTACGAGCAGTACTTC.